The entry that follows covers one T cell receptor (beta chain) sequence. The assay was immunoSEQ multiplex PCR, and TCRdb's table has in-frame clones only and misses some. Counted here are 100,000 to 150,000 clones, about 93% occurring once; the ten biggest clones make up just over 2%. This specimen comes from a study of blood T cell repertoires in COVID-19. Study details: PBMCs, B-cell-depleted T cells, or T cells provided the cDNA or gDNA that made up the material.

CDR1 is SGHDT, CDR2 YYEEEE, per germline. There are 16 residues in the CDR3. The V gene end was trimmed by 6 bases and the J gene end by 4 bases; junction bases not matched to a gene: 11. The sequenced sample was peripheral blood. The sequence came from a man aged 50 or older with COVID-19, enrolled during active disease. The chain employs TRBV5-6 and TRBJ2-1; 9 nucleotides match TRBD2. CDR3: CASTTVGTSPYNEQFF. CDR3 DNA sequence: TGTGCCAGCACCACGGTCGGGACTAGCCCATACAATGAGCAGTTCTTC.